These T cell receptor beta chains were read from a single sample in a study of shared clonotypes between healthy human individuals. Libraries were prepared by immunoSEQ multiplex PCR; TCRdb keeps only in-frame clonotypes and omits some of them. Of 1 million to 1.2 million clones in the sample, roughly 80% are singletons; the top ten hold over 0.8%. Input material: memory CD4+ T cells from PBMCs. The receptors derive from a man aged 18-30 years in good health. Some clones in this sample may be carry-over from other donors' samples. Each CDR3 is given with its conserved first and last residue. Fields, in order: J gene, clone size, V gene, D gene, CDR3 DNA, CDR3 protein. D genes are given only for firm matches. The listing skips clone size in some rows; elsewhere it reads once, few, many or a size class.

j_call: TRBJ2-2; clone_size: once; v_call: TRBV4-2; d_call: -; cdr3_nt: TGTGCCAGCAGCCAAGAGACGGGAGTACGTACCGGGGAGCTGTTTTTT; cdr3_aa: CASSQETGVRTGELFF
j_call: TRBJ1-1; clone_size: -; v_call: TRBV5-1; d_call: -; cdr3_nt: TGCGCCAGCAGCAGAGCATCAGGATTTGAAGCTTTCTTT; cdr3_aa: CASSRASGFEAFF
j_call: TRBJ1-2; clone_size: -; v_call: TRBV7-2; d_call: -; cdr3_nt: TGTGCCAGCAGCTTAAGAAGACAGATTTCTAACTATGGCTACACCTTC; cdr3_aa: CASSLRRQISNYGYTF
j_call: TRBJ1-2; clone_size: -; v_call: TRBV28; d_call: TRBD1; cdr3_nt: TGTGCCAGCAGTCCTTTCGGGACAGGCCGAAGGAACGGCTACACCTTC; cdr3_aa: CASSPFGTGRRNGYTF
j_call: TRBJ2-1; clone_size: few; v_call: TRBV14; d_call: TRBD2; cdr3_nt: TGTGCCAGCAGCCTAAAGCCGGGACTAGGTATGGGCAATGAGCAGTTCTTC; cdr3_aa: CASSLKPGLGMGNEQFF
j_call: TRBJ2-2; clone_size: -; v_call: TRBV14; d_call: TRBD2; cdr3_nt: TGTGCCAGCGGCACGACTCGGGGACTACGTAACACCGGGGAGCTGTTTTTT; cdr3_aa: CASGTTRGLRNTGELFF
j_call: TRBJ2-7; clone_size: -; v_call: TRBV29-1; d_call: -; cdr3_nt: TGCAGCGTTGGGGGTGAGGGTTACGAGCAGTACTTC; cdr3_aa: CSVGGEGYEQYF
j_call: TRBJ1-1; clone_size: -; v_call: TRBV11-1; d_call: -; cdr3_nt: TGTGCCAGCAGCCCCCCGTGGAGGTCGAACACTGAAGCTTTCTTT; cdr3_aa: CASSPPWRSNTEAFF
j_call: TRBJ2-7; clone_size: -; v_call: TRBV2; d_call: -; cdr3_nt: TGTGCCAGCAGTGAAACCTCAACCTCCTACGAGCAGTACTTC; cdr3_aa: CASSETSTSYEQYF
j_call: TRBJ2-6; clone_size: -; v_call: TRBV2; d_call: -; cdr3_nt: TGTGCCAGCAGCGGCTCCAGGGGAAAGACTGGGGCCAACGTCCTGACTTTC; cdr3_aa: CASSGSRGKTGANVLTF
j_call: TRBJ2-3; clone_size: -; v_call: TRBV7-9; d_call: -; cdr3_nt: TGTGCCAGCAGCTTCAGTACCCTCACAGATACGCAGTATTTT; cdr3_aa: CASSFSTLTDTQYF
j_call: TRBJ2-3; clone_size: -; v_call: TRBV7-9; d_call: -; cdr3_nt: TGTGCCAGCACCCCGGCGAGCGGATATTCAGATACGCAGTATTTT; cdr3_aa: CASTPASGYSDTQYF
j_call: TRBJ2-5; clone_size: -; v_call: TRBV5-1; d_call: TRBD2; cdr3_nt: TGCGCCAGCAGCTCTAGCGGGAGTAAGGGCGAGACCCAGTACTTC; cdr3_aa: CASSSSGSKGETQYF
j_call: TRBJ1-4; clone_size: -; v_call: TRBV5-4; d_call: -; cdr3_nt: TGTGCCAGCAGCTTGGGTGCAGACTCTAATGAAAAACTGTTTTTT; cdr3_aa: CASSLGADSNEKLFF
j_call: TRBJ2-1; clone_size: -; v_call: TRBV4-1; d_call: -; cdr3_nt: TGCGCCAGCAGCCAAGGGCAAGCTGTAAGCTCCTACAATGAGCAGTTCTTC; cdr3_aa: CASSQGQAVSSYNEQFF
j_call: TRBJ1-4; clone_size: -; v_call: TRBV5-1; d_call: TRBD1; cdr3_nt: TGCGCCAGCAGCCCCCGGGGGGACAGGGGGAATGAAAAACTGTTTTTT; cdr3_aa: CASSPRGDRGNEKLFF
j_call: TRBJ2-2; clone_size: once; v_call: TRBV7-3; d_call: TRBD2; cdr3_nt: TGTGCCAGCAGCCCTCGAGGCGGGAGTAAAGGGGAGCTGTTTTTT; cdr3_aa: CASSPRGGSKGELFF
j_call: TRBJ2-2; clone_size: -; v_call: TRBV11-3; d_call: -; cdr3_nt: TGTGCCAGCAGCTCTACGGTCGGGGAGCTGTTTTTT; cdr3_aa: CASSSTVGELFF
j_call: TRBJ2-5; clone_size: -; v_call: TRBV6-1; d_call: -; cdr3_nt: TGTGCCAGCAGCGGAACTGGGAAGTACGAGACCCAGTACTTC; cdr3_aa: CASSGTGKYETQYF
j_call: TRBJ2-2; clone_size: -; v_call: TRBV9; d_call: -; cdr3_nt: TGTGCCAGCAGCGTAGATGGGTCTTTGGAGCTGTTTTTT; cdr3_aa: CASSVDGSLELFF
j_call: TRBJ1-6; clone_size: -; v_call: TRBV6-6; d_call: TRBD1; cdr3_nt: TGTGCCAGCAGTTACGGCGGGGGACAGGGGAATTCACCCCTCCACTTT; cdr3_aa: CASSYGGGQGNSPLHF
j_call: TRBJ1-1; clone_size: -; v_call: TRBV28; d_call: TRBD1; cdr3_nt: TGTGCCAGCAGCGCATCAGGACAGGGGGCCACTGAAGCTTTCTTT; cdr3_aa: CASSASGQGATEAFF
j_call: TRBJ1-4; clone_size: -; v_call: TRBV28; d_call: -; cdr3_nt: TGTGCCAGCAGTTTAGGGGGTACAATTGAAAAACTGTTTTTT; cdr3_aa: CASSLGGTIEKLFF
j_call: TRBJ1-1; clone_size: -; v_call: TRBV11-2; d_call: -; cdr3_nt: TGTGCCAGCAGCTCAGGCACTGAAGCTTTCTTT; cdr3_aa: CASSSGTEAFF
j_call: TRBJ2-5; clone_size: -; v_call: TRBV9; d_call: TRBD1; cdr3_nt: TGTGCCAGTCAACCGGACAGGGGAGAGACCCAGTACTTC; cdr3_aa: CASQPDRGETQYF
j_call: TRBJ2-3; clone_size: -; v_call: TRBV7-2; d_call: -; cdr3_nt: TGTGCCAGCAGCAAACGAAACGGGGACTTGGGGGTAGATACGCAGTATTTT; cdr3_aa: CASSKRNGDLGVDTQYF
j_call: TRBJ1-2; clone_size: -; v_call: TRBV14; d_call: -; cdr3_nt: TGTGCCAGCAGCCAAGTAGGGAGCTATGGCTACACCTTC; cdr3_aa: CASSQVGSYGYTF
j_call: TRBJ2-1; clone_size: -; v_call: TRBV11-3; d_call: -; cdr3_nt: TGTGCCAGCAGCCGTGGTGGGGGCACCTACAATGAGCAGTTCTTC; cdr3_aa: CASSRGGGTYNEQFF
j_call: TRBJ1-4; clone_size: -; v_call: TRBV7-9; d_call: -; cdr3_nt: TGTGCCAGCAGCTTAGGTCGGGCAACGCATAATGAAAAACTGTTTTTT; cdr3_aa: CASSLGRATHNEKLFF
j_call: TRBJ2-2; clone_size: -; v_call: TRBV7-6; d_call: -; cdr3_nt: TGTGCCAGCAGCTTAGCTAATCGAGGCACCGGGGAGCTGTTTTTT; cdr3_aa: CASSLANRGTGELFF
j_call: TRBJ1-2; clone_size: -; v_call: TRBV18; d_call: TRBD1; cdr3_nt: TGTGCCAGCTCACCACCCATCCAGGACAGGGTAAACTATGGCTACACCTTC; cdr3_aa: CASSPPIQDRVNYGYTF
j_call: TRBJ2-7; clone_size: few; v_call: TRBV5-4; d_call: TRBD1; cdr3_nt: TGTGCCAGCAGCACCGGGGACAGGGGCTCCGAGCAGTACTTC; cdr3_aa: CASSTGDRGSEQYF
j_call: TRBJ2-5; clone_size: -; v_call: TRBV5-1; d_call: -; cdr3_nt: TGCGCCAGCGGAGGGCTCCAAGAGACCCAGTACTTC; cdr3_aa: CASGGLQETQYF
j_call: TRBJ2-2; clone_size: -; v_call: TRBV7-9; d_call: -; cdr3_nt: TGTGCCAGCAGACGCGGTCCCTCAGAGGAGCTGTTTTTT; cdr3_aa: CASRRGPSEELFF
j_call: TRBJ1-4; clone_size: -; v_call: TRBV5-4; d_call: -; cdr3_nt: TGTGCCAGCAGCTTCGCTGGGTTTAATGAAAAACTGTTTTTT; cdr3_aa: CASSFAGFNEKLFF
j_call: TRBJ2-1; clone_size: few; v_call: TRBV19; d_call: TRBD2; cdr3_nt: TGTGCCAGCAGACTCTCCGGCGGGAGGATCAATGAGCAGTTCTTC; cdr3_aa: CASRLSGGRINEQFF
j_call: TRBJ1-3; clone_size: -; v_call: TRBV5-8; d_call: -; cdr3_nt: TGTGCCAGCAGCCCTCTTGCGTCCCCTGGAAACACCATATATTTT; cdr3_aa: CASSPLASPGNTIYF
j_call: TRBJ2-5; clone_size: -; v_call: TRBV6-6; d_call: -; cdr3_nt: TGTGCCAGCAGTTACTGGTCAGTTCAAGAGACCCAGTACTTC; cdr3_aa: CASSYWSVQETQYF
j_call: TRBJ2-2; clone_size: -; v_call: TRBV13; d_call: TRBD2; cdr3_nt: TGTGCCAGCAGCCCCCCTAGCGGGAAAACCGGGGAGCTGTTTTTT; cdr3_aa: CASSPPSGKTGELFF
j_call: TRBJ2-2; clone_size: -; v_call: TRBV4-3; d_call: TRBD2; cdr3_nt: TGCGCCAGCAGCCGGCTAGCGGGAGAGGACACCGGGGAGCTGTTTTTT; cdr3_aa: CASSRLAGEDTGELFF
j_call: TRBJ2-7; clone_size: -; v_call: TRBV28; d_call: -; cdr3_nt: TGTGCCAGCAGGAGAGAGAGACGGGACTCCTACGAGCAGTACTTC; cdr3_aa: CASRRERRDSYEQYF
j_call: TRBJ1-1; clone_size: -; v_call: TRBV6-5; d_call: -; cdr3_nt: TGTGCCAGCAGACCTCTTGACAGGTACGAAGCTTTCTTT; cdr3_aa: CASRPLDRYEAFF
j_call: TRBJ1-4; clone_size: -; v_call: TRBV18; d_call: -; cdr3_nt: TGTGCCAGCCACGGGGCAATTAATGAAAAACTGTTTTTT; cdr3_aa: CASHGAINEKLFF